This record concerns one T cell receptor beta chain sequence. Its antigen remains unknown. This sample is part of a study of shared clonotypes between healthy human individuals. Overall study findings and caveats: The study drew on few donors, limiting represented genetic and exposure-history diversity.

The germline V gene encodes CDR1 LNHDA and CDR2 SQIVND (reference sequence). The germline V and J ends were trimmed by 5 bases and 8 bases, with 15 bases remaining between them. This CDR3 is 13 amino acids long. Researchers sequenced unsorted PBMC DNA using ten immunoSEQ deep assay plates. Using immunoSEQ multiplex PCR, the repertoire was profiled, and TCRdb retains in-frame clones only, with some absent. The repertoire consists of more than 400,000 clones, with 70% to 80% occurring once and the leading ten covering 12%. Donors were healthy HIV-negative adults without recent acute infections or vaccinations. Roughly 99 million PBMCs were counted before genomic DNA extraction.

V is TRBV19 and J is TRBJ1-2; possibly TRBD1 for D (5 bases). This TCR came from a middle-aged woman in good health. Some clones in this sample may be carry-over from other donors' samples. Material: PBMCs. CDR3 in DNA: TGTGCCAGTAGTTCCGGGACCGCCTTGGGCTACACCTTC. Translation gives CASSSGTALGYTF.